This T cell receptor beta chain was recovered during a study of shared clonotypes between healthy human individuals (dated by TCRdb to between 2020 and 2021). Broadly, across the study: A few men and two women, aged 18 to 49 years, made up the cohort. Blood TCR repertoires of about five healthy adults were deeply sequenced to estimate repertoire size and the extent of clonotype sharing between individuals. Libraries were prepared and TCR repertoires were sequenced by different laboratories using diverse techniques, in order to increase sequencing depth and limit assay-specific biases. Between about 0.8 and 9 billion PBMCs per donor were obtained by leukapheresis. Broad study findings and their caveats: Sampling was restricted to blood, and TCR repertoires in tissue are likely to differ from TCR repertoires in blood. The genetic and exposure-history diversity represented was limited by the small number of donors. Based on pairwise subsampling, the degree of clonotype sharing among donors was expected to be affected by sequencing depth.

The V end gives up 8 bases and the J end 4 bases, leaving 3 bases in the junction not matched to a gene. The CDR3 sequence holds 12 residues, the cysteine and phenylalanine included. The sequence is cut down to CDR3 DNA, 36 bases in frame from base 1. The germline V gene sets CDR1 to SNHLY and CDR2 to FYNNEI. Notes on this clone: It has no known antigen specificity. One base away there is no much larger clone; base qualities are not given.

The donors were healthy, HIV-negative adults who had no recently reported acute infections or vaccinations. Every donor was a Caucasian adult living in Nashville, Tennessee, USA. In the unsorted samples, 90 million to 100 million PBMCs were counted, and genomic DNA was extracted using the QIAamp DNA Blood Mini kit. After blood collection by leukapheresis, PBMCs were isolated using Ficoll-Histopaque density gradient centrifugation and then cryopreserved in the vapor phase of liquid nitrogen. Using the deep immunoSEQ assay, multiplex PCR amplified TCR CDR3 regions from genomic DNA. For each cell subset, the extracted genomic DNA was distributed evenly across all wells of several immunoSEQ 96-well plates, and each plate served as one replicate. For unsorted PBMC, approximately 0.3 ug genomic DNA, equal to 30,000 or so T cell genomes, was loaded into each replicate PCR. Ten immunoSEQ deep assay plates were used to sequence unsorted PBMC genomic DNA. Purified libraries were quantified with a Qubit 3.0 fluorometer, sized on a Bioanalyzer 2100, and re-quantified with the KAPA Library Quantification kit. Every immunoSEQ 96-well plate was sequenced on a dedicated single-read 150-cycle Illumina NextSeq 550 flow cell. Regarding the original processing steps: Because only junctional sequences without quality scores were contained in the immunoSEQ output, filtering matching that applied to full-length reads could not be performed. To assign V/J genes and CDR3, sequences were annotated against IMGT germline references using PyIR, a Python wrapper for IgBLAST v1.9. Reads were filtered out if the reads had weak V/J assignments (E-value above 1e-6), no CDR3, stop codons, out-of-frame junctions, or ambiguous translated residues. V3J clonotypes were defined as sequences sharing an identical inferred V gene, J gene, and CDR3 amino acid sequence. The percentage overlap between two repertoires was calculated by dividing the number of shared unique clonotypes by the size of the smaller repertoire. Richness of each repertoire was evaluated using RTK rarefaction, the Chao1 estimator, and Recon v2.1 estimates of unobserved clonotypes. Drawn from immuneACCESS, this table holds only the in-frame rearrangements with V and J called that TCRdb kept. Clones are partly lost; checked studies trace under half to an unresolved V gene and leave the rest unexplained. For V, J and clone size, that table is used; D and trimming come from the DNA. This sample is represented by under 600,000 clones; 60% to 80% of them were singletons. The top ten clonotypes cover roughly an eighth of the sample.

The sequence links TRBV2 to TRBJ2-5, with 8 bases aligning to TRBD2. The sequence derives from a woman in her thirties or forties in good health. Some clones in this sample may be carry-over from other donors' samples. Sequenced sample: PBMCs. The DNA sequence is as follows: TGTGCCAGCGGGACTAGTGTAGAGACCCAGTACTTC. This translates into CASGTSVETQYF. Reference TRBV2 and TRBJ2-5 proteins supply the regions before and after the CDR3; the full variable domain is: EPEVTQTPSHQVTQMGQEVILRCVPISNHLYFYWYRQILGQKVEFLVSFYNNEISEKSEIFDDQFSVERPDGSNFTLKIRSTKLEDSAMYFCASGTSVETQYFGPGTRLLVL.